Listed below are T cell receptor beta chains from one sample, sequenced in a study of T cell clusters in autoimmune cytopenias. TCRdb re-called the multiplex PCR reads and catalogs CDR3 proteins one per entry, DNA excluded. The specimen's table records about 12,000 distinct CDR3 sequences. The source material was peripheral blood. The receptors shown here come from a human donor with an autoimmune cytopenia or autoimmune hepatitis (not recorded which). Each CDR3 is given with its conserved first and last residue. The order of the fields is CDR3 protein, clone size, V gene, J gene. For some rows the clone size is stated as once, few or many, or as a class when expanded; others skip it.

CASKGLLGLDEQYF,medium-sized,TRBV27,TRBJ2-7
CASSRVYTDTQYF,-,TRBV5-6,TRBJ2-3
CASSPGQGYQPQHF,medium-sized,TRBV19,TRBJ1-5
CAWHRGGGGGELFF,-,TRBV30,TRBJ2-2
CASSSGVGNQPQHF,-,TRBV6-5,TRBJ1-5
CASSFRQGYGYTF,-,TRBV27,TRBJ1-2
CASSPQGVGGYTF,-,TRBV19,TRBJ1-2
CASSRGLAENEQFF,-,TRBV6-5,TRBJ2-1
CASSERIGELFF,medium-sized,TRBV6-1,TRBJ2-2
CSAQTGYGYTF,medium-sized,TRBV29-1,TRBJ1-2
CASSLAPGTPETQYF,-,TRBV7-2,TRBJ2-5
CASSIGSPGRLVDTQYF,-,TRBV19,TRBJ2-3
CASRRLAGGNSNTGELFF,medium-sized,TRBV12-3/TRBV12-4,TRBJ2-2
CAVRDYTDTQYF,-,TRBV6-1,TRBJ2-3
CASSKGVAGDIPETQYF,-,TRBV18,TRBJ2-5
CASETGQGFQPQHF,-,TRBV6-6,TRBJ1-5
CSVGKGQGASTDTQYF,medium-sized,TRBV29-1,TRBJ2-3
CASSPGTGFRAGYTF,-,TRBV5-6,TRBJ1-2
CASSLEGVTQYF,-,TRBV5-4,TRBJ2-3
CASSQAGTYNQPQHF,-,TRBV19,TRBJ1-5
CASSSEPGQGVLGYTF,-,TRBV5-4,TRBJ1-2
CASKLSSYNEQFF,-,TRBV6-2/TRBV6-3,TRBJ2-1
CASSLRRETPQHF,-,TRBV27,TRBJ1-5
CASSLVSPSQETQYF,-,TRBV12-3/TRBV12-4,TRBJ2-5
CASSYSALGGGQPQHF,-,TRBV6-5,TRBJ1-5
CASSSPAGQETQYF,medium-sized,TRBV6-5,TRBJ2-5
CASSLRTGREVGEAFF,-,TRBV12-3/TRBV12-4,TRBJ1-1
CASGGMGSPLHF,-,TRBV6-1,TRBJ1-6
CATSRGTGAGANVLTF,medium-sized,TRBV15,TRBJ2-6
CASSRGAISTEAFF,-,TRBV19,TRBJ1-1
CASSPGQQNTEAFF,-,TRBV19,TRBJ1-1
CASSAGFATNEKLFF,-,TRBV19,TRBJ1-4
CASSGGGAPQHF,-,TRBV19,TRBJ1-5
CASSIGIQGAVNQPQHF,-,TRBV19,TRBJ1-5